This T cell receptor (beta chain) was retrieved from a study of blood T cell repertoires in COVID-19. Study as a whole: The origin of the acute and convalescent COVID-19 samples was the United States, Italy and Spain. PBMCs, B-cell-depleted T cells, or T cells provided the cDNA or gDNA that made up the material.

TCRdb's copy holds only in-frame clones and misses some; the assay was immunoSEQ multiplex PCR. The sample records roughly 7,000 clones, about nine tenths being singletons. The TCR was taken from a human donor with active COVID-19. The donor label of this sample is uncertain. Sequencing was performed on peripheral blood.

The CDR3: CASSTGQQETQYF. Here the CDR3 DNA reads TGTGCCAGCAGCACGGGACAGCAAGAGACCCAGTACTTC. The chain recombines TRBV12-3 or TRBV12-4 with TRBJ2-5; 7 bases match TRBD1. The CDR3 totals 13 residues. Germline trimming cut 6 bases from V and 2 bases from J; bases unmatched to any gene: 3.